In this sample, the clone carrying this TCR beta chain turned up many times. No antigen is known for it. The record originates from a study of metastatic and nonmetastatic thyroid tumors. At the level of the study: A comparison of repertoires was made across blood and tumor or nodule tissue from malignant and benign thyroid patients.

All patients were untreated before thyroid surgery. Study-level points and caveats: Relative to benign nodules, malignant thyroid tumors were reportedly characterized by significantly elevated TCR beta diversity in blood and tumor.

Per the original data handling: Construction of a distant-metastasis classifier for papillary thyroid cancer relied on CDR3 differences across clinicopathological groups. TCRdb re-clonotyped the PCR reads through MiXCR. The V and J calls and clone size are TCRdb's, not the authors'. This sample yields 70,000 or so clones, of which about 14% are seen a single time; around 7% belongs to the top ten. The source material was blood. This sequence was found in a male donor with papillary thyroid cancer or a benign thyroid nodule (not recorded which). Some clones in this sample may be carry-over from other donors' samples.

The CDR3 DNA is TGTGCCAGCAGTATTGGCTTGGGCAGGACCTACAAGTCTGAAGCTTTCTTT. It specifies CASSIGLGRTYKSEAFF. The chain recombines TRBV28 with TRBJ1-1; D unresolved. V was cut by 5 bases and J by 6 bases, with 25 bases left in between. Germline V gene sequence: CDR1 MDHEN, CDR2 SYDVKM. The CDR3 loop spans 17 amino acids.